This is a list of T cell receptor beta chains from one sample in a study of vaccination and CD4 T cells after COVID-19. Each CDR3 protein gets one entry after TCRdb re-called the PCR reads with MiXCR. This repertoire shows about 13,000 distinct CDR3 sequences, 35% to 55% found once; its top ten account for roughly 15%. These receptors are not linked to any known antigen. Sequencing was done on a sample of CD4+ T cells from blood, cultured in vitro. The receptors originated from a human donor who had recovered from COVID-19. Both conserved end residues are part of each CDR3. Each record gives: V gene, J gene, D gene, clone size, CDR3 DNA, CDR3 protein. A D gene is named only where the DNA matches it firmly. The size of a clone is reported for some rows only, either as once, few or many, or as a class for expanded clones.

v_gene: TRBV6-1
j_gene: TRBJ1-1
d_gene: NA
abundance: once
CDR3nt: TGTGCCAGCCTAGGGGTCGTGAACACTGAAGCTTTCTTT
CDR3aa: CASLGVVNTEAFF

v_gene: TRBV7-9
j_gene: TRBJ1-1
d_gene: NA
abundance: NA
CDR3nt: TGTGCCAGCAGCTTAGTGCCCCCAACTCAACGGTGGCACGTCGCTTTCTTT
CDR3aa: CASSLVPPTQRWHVAFF

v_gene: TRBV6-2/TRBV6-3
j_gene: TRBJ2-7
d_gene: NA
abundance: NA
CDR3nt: TGTGCCAGCAGGAAGTCGCCCAACTCCTACGAGCAGTACTTC
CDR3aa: CASRKSPNSYEQYF

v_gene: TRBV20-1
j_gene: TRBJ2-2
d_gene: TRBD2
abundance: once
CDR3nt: TGCAGTGCTAGAGATTCTGGCGGGGGTAATTGGGACACCGGGGAGCTGTTTTTT
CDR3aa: CSARDSGGGNWDTGELFF

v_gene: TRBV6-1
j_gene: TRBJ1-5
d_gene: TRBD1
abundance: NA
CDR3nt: TGTGCCAGCAGTGAAATGAGTACGGGGACAGGGGCTCCCCAGCATTTT
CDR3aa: CASSEMSTGTGAPQHF

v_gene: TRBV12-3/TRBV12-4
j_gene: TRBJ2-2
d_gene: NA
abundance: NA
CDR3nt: TGTGCCAGCAGCTCGGGCTCAGGGACAACGGGGGAGCTGTTTTTT
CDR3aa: CASSSGSGTTGELFF

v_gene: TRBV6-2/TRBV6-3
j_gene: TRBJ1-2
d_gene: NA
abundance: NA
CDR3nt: TGTGCCAGCAGTTACACTTTACAGGTGAACTATGGCTACACCTTC
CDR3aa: CASSYTLQVNYGYTF

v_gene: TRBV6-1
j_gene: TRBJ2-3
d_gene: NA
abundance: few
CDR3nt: TGTGCCACCAATACCATAAGCACAGATACGCAGTATTTT
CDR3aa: CATNTISTDTQYF

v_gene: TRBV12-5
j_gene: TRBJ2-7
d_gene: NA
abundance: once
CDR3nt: TGTGCTAGTGGTGGCAGGGCTTACGAGCAGTACTTC
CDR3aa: CASGGRAYEQYF

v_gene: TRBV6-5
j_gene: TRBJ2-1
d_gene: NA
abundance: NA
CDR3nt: TGTGCCAGCAGTTACTCGATTTTTAAAGGAGAGCAGTTCTTC
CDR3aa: CASSYSIFKGEQFF

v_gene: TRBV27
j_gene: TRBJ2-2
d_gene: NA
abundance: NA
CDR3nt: TGTGCCAGCACGTGGGGGGAGAACACCGGGGAGCTGTTTTTT
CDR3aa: CASTWGENTGELFF

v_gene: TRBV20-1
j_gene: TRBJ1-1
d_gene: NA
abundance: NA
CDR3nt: TGCAGTGCAAAAGGGCCCCTGGGAGGGAACACTGAAGCTTTCTTT
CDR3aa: CSAKGPLGGNTEAFF

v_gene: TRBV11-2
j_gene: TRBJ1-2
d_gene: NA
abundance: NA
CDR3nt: TGTGCCAGCAGCTTAGGGCCCATGTATGGCTACACCTTC
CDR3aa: CASSLGPMYGYTF

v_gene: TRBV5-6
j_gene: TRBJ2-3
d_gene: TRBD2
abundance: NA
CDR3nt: TGTGCCAGCAGCTTAAAGGGACCTAGCGGGGCAGATACGCAGTATTTT
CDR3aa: CASSLKGPSGADTQYF

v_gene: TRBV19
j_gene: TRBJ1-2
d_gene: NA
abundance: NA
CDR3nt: TGTGCCAGTAGTATTTCGAGCTCTCAGTTCTATGGCTACACCTTC
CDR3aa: CASSISSSQFYGYTF

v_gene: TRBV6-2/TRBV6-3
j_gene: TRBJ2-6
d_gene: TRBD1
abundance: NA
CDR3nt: TGTGCCAGCAGTCCTCAGGGGGAAGGGGCCAACGTCCTGACTTTC
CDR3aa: CASSPQGEGANVLTF

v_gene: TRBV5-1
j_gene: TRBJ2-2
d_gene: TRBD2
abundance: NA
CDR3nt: TGCGCCAGCAGCCTTAGCGGGGGGAAGAACACCGGGGAGCTGTTTTTT
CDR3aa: CASSLSGGKNTGELFF

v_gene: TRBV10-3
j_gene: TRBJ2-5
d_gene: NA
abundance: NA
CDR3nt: TGTGCCATGAGGCCGGCAGGGAAAGAGACCCAGTACTTC
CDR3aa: CAMRPAGKETQYF

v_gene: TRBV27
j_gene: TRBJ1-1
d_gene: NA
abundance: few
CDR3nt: TGTGCCAGCAGTTCCCCCAGGGCGGGCACTGAAGCTTTCTTT
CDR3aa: CASSSPRAGTEAFF

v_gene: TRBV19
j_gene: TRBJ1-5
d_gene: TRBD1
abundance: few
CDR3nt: TGTGCCAGTTTGGGACAGAAGGGAGATATCCGGCCCCAGCATTTT
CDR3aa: CASLGQKGDIRPQHF

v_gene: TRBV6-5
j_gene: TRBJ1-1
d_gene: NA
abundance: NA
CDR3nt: TGTGCCAGCAGTTACTCGTTGGCACATATGAACACTGAAGCTTTCTTT
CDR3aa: CASSYSLAHMNTEAFF

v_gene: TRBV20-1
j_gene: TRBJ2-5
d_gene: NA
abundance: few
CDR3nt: TGCAGTGCCCAACGGGGGTCCCAAGAGACCCAGTACTTC
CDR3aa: CSAQRGSQETQYF

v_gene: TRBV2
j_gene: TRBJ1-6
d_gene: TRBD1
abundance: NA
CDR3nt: TGTGCCAGCAGTACCCCAGGGGGGGCGAGCTCCTATAATTCACCCCTCCACTTT
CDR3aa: CASSTPGGASSYNSPLHF

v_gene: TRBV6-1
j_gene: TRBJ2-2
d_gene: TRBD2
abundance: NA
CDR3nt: TGTCGGACTAGCGGAGAAGGGACCGGGGAGCTGTTTTTT
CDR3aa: CRTSGEGTGELFF

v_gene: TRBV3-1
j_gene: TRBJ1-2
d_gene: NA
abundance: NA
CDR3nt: TGTGCCAGCAGCTCCATCGGACCCTATGGCTACACCTTC
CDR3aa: CASSSIGPYGYTF

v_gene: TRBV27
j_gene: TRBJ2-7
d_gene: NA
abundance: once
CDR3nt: TGTGCCAGCCATTCCTCCGGGTCTCGCTCCTACGAGCAGTACTTC
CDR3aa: CASHSSGSRSYEQYF